Shown below are 23 T cell receptor beta chains from a single sample sequenced in a study of OX40 agonist ivuxolimab in advanced cancers. Library preparation used the immunoSEQ multiplex PCR assay. TCRdb took this table from immuneACCESS and kept in-frame rearrangements with V and J called. Such tables lack part of the clones; where checked against another copy, unresolved V genes explain under half of the gap, and the rest is unexplained. The sample includes about 18,000 clones, with roughly nine tenths observed a single time. The top ten hold about 67% of the sample. The sequencing used CD4+ or CD8+ T cells sorted from blood, collected in a trial of the OX40 agonist ivuxolimab. The receptors were sampled from an adult with an advanced solid tumor such as melanoma, head and neck, liver or kidney cancer.

The chain has TRBV6-5 and TRBJ1-1, with a weak D call TRBD1 (5 bases). CDR1 is MNHEY and CDR2 is SVGAGI in the germline V gene. The CDR3 sequence is 14 residues long. Trimming shortened V by 4 bases and J by 4 bases, and 13 bases separated the two germline ends. Here the CDR3 DNA reads TGTGCCAGCAGTTCCTCAGGGTTCGGCACTGAAGCTTTCTTT. Translation gives CASSSSGFGTEAFF.

This chain connects TRBV5-4 to TRBJ2-5, with 11 bases identical to TRBD2. Germline CDR1 is SGHNT and CDR2 is YYREEE (reference sequence). The CDR3 contains 16 residues. V lost 0 bases, J lost 1 base, and 2 bases stayed unmatched. CDR3 region: CASSLAGTSGQETQYF. The CDR3 DNA follows: TGTGCCAGCAGCTTGGCCGGGACTAGCGGCCAAGAGACCCAGTACTTC.

The rearrangement uses TRBV5-6 and TRBJ1-2, with D maybe TRBD1 (6 bases). Germline V gives CDR1 SGHDT, CDR2 YYEEEE. The CDR3 sequence is 14 residues long. The ends were cut back, 4 bases at V and 7 bases at J, with 17 bases in the middle. The CDR3 region has the DNA TGTGCCAGCAGCCCACAGGGAAGAGAGGGTGGCTACACCTTC. Amino acid sequence: CASSPQGREGGYTF.

This chain joins TRBV5-4 and TRBJ2-7; weak D call: TRBD1 (6 bases). V gave up 4 bases and J gave up 0 bases, with 8 bases separating them. The CDR3 is 13 residues long. The V gene's germline CDR1 is SGHNT and CDR2 YYREEE (reference sequence). The CDR3: CASSEDSSYEQYF. Written as DNA, the CDR3 is TGTGCCAGCAGCGAGGACAGCTCCTACGAGCAGTACTTC.

CDR3 DNA: TGCAGCGTTCCCGAGGTGGTTTCCTATGGCTACACCTTC. Translation: CSVPEVVSYGYTF. The chain employs TRBV29-1 and TRBJ1-2; D uncertain. The CDR3 consists of 13 residues. The germline gives CDR1 SQVTM, CDR2 ANQGSEA. Between the trimmed V and J ends, which lost 5 bases and 4 bases, there was a span of 14 bases.

The rearrangement uses TRBV2 and TRBJ1-5; no clear D. In germline, CDR1 is SNHLY, CDR2 FYNNEI. The CDR3 contains 13 residues. Between the trimmed V and J ends, which lost 3 bases and 5 bases, there was a span of 8 bases. CDR3 coding DNA: TGTGCCAGCAGTGATTTCAGATATCAGCCCCAGCATTTT. As protein: CASSDFRYQPQHF.

The J gene is TRBJ1-1, the V gene TRBV2, with D hard to call. There are 13 residues in the CDR3. The germline gives CDR1 SNHLY, CDR2 FYNNEI. V shed 10 bases and J shed 2 bases, with 14 bases lying between them. The DNA for the CDR3 is TGTGCCACTACCGGGAGCGGCAACACTGAAGCTTTCTTT. It yields the protein CATTGSGNTEAFF.

The CDR3 bases are TGTGCCAGCAGGTTATTCACAGATACGCAGTATTTT. Its protein is CASRLFTDTQYF. J is TRBJ2-3 and V is TRBV6-6; D not resolved. V gave up 6 bases and J gave up 2 bases, with 6 bases separating them. The CDR3 is 12 residues long. Germline lookup yields CDR1 MNHNY and CDR2 SVGAGI (reference sequence).

CDR3 amino acids: CASSPWALPGPEAFF. In nucleotides, the CDR3 is TGTGCCAGCAGCCCCTGGGCCCTCCCAGGGCCTGAAGCTTTCTTT. The chain has TRBV9 and TRBJ1-1; D is possibly TRBD1 (5 bases). This CDR3 is 15 amino acids long. The V end was cut by 4 bases, the J end by 6 bases, with 19 bases between. In germline, CDR1 is SGDLS, CDR2 YYNGEE.

The genes are TRBV9 and TRBJ2-1; D gene unclear. The germline V and J ends were trimmed by 3 bases and 8 bases, with 6 bases remaining between them. The CDR3 runs to 11 residues. Germline V CDR1 and CDR2: SGDLS, YYNGEE. CDR3 nucleotide sequence: TGTGCCAGCAGCGACGGGTATGAGCAGTTCTTC. It codes for CASSDGYEQFF.

This clone was detected once. Within the sample, other DNA sequences also encode this same CDR3. The chain uses TRBV2 and TRBJ2-1; D is undetermined. The V gene's germline CDR1 is SNHLY and CDR2 FYNNEI. V dropped 0 bases and J dropped 0 bases, with 9 bases sitting between them. This CDR3 has 16 residues. CDR3 sequence: CASSEAEPSSYNEQFF. Written as DNA, the CDR3 is TGTGCCAGCAGTGAAGCGGAACCTAGCTCCTACAATGAGCAGTTCTTC.

This clone came up once. CDR3 nucleotide sequence: TGTGCCAGCAATGATGGGCCTACCTACGAGCAGTACTTC. This gives the protein CASNDGPTYEQYF. The chain couples TRBV19 to TRBJ2-7; D is ambiguous. Trimming left V 9 bases short and J 2 bases short, with 14 bases between. The CDR3 covers 13 residues. In germline, CDR1 is LNHDA, CDR2 SQIVND (reference sequence).

CDR3 DNA: TGTGCCAGCAGCTTAGGTGTTTCTGAAGCTTTCTTT. Residues: CASSLGVSEAFF. The rearrangement joins TRBV11-2 to TRBJ1-1; no clear D. CDR1 and CDR2 (germline): SGHAT, FQNNGV. CDR3 length equals 12 residues. Trimming removed 1 base from V and 6 bases from J, with 6 bases in between.

This clone was picked up one time. J is TRBJ2-5 and V is TRBV4-1, with D perhaps matching TRBD1 or TRBD2 (5 bases each). The germline V and J ends were trimmed by 2 bases and 4 bases, with 8 bases remaining between them. This CDR3 is built from 13 residues. Germline values: CDR1 MGHRA, CDR2 YSYEKL. The CDR3 is CASSQLRGETQYF. CDR3 bases: TGCGCCAGCAGCCAACTGAGGGGAGAGACCCAGTACTTC.

This chain joins TRBV4-3 and TRBJ2-5; no clear D gene. The V end was cut by 1 base, the J end by 0 bases, with 9 bases between. This CDR3 comprises 15 residues. Germline V gene data show CDR1 as LGHNA and CDR2 as YSLEER. The CDR3 sequence is CASSQVSGYQETQYF. In DNA form, the CDR3 reads TGCGCCAGCAGCCAAGTTTCCGGATACCAAGAGACCCAGTACTTC.

The rearrangement joins TRBV4-1 to TRBJ1-1; D gene ambiguous. From germline, CDR1 is MGHRA and CDR2 YSYEKL. The CDR3 is made up of 15 amino acids. V was trimmed by 1 base and J by 2 bases, leaving 11 bases between them. CDR3 in amino acids: CASSQAWAANTEAFF. The CDR3 coding sequence is TGCGCCAGCAGCCAAGCCTGGGCTGCAAACACTGAAGCTTTCTTT.

The chain employs TRBV7-9 and TRBJ2-7; unclear D gene. Trimming removed 3 bases from V and 5 bases from J, with 8 bases in between. Germline CDR1 SEHNR, CDR2 FQNEAQ (reference sequence). The CDR3 spans 12 residues. The CDR3 sequence: CASSLGSDEQYF. In DNA, the CDR3 is TGTGCCAGCAGCTTGGGCAGCGACGAGCAGTACTTC.

This clone ranks as medium-sized. J is TRBJ1-6 and V is TRBV27; D is ambiguous. The CDR3 has 13 residues. Per the germline V gene, CDR1 is MNHEY and CDR2 is SMNVEV (reference sequence). Trimming stripped 5 bases from V and 9 bases from J, with 11 bases between. The CDR3 spells CASSDQESSPLHF. Here the CDR3 DNA reads TGTGCCAGCAGTGATCAGGAAAGTTCACCCCTCCACTTT.

This clone was picked up one time. The chain joins TRBV15 to TRBJ2-1; no clear D gene. Germline values: CDR1 LNHNV, CDR2 YYDKDF (reference sequence). The CDR3 sequence is 16 residues long. The V gene lost 0 bases and the J gene lost 7 bases, with 16 bases spanning the gap. The CDR3 spells CATSRETLNLQNEQFF. The CDR3 DNA sequence: TGTGCCACCAGCAGAGAGACACTCAATCTGCAGAATGAGCAGTTCTTC.

CDR3 amino acids: CASSLVDRVSEQYF. The DNA for the CDR3 is TGTGCCAGCAGCTTAGTGGACAGGGTTTCGGAGCAGTACTTC. The chain links TRBV7-9 to TRBJ2-7, with TRBD1 matching over 8 bases. Trimming at V came to 1 base and at J to 7 bases, leaving 6 bases not matched to a gene. Germline CDR1 and CDR2: SEHNR and FQNEAQ (reference sequence). CDR3 size: 14 residues.

The J gene is TRBJ2-7, the V gene TRBV6-5; possibly TRBD1 for D (6 bases). V gave up 6 bases and J gave up 2 bases, with 11 bases separating them. Germline V CDR1 and CDR2: MNHEY, SVGAGI. CDR3 length: 13 amino acids. The CDR3 spells CASSNRAAYEQYF. CDR3 bases: TGTGCCAGCAGCAACAGGGCCGCCTACGAGCAGTACTTC.

The CDR3, as DNA: TGTGCCAGCAGTTACCTGGGGGGATCCTATGGCTACACCTTC. Translating gives CASSYLGGSYGYTF. This rearrangement joins TRBV6-5 to TRBJ1-2; D perhaps matches TRBD1 (5 bases). V was shortened by 2 bases and J by 4 bases, with 11 bases between the two germline ends. From germline, CDR1 is MNHEY and CDR2 SVGAGI. This CDR3 has 14 residues.

The CDR3 coding sequence is TGTGCCAGCAGCTTAGTTGGGACAGGTTACCAAGAGACCCAGTACTTC. Protein: CASSLVGTGYQETQYF. The rearrangement joins TRBV13 to TRBJ2-5; TRBD1 matches 8 bases. The CDR3 consists of 16 residues. Trimming removed 1 base from V and 0 bases from J; junction bases left unmatched: 4. The germline gives CDR1 PRHDT, CDR2 FYEKMQ (reference sequence).